This TCR beta chain was observed in a study of regulatory T cells in long-lasting Graves disease. Study-wide results and caveats: Whereas 1,000 or so public clonotypes were shared by new patients, persistent patients shared more, at a few thousand.

With respect to this clonotype: Its antigen is unknown.

The time point here: persistent/refractory GD, antithyroid drugs over 5 years with positive TRAb. The authors made the TCR library using RNA they extracted from PBMCs. It was by American Thyroid Association guidelines that Graves' disease was diagnosed. Construction of TCR beta libraries relied on iRepertoire HTBI primers and on Arm-PCR targeting CDR3 regions. TCRdb re-called the multiplex PCR reads through MiXCR, storing one row per CDR3 protein. The profile shows 600,000 to 850,000 distinct CDR3 sequences, 30% of them singletons. The CDR3 spans 17 residues. Trimming stripped 4 bases from V and 5 bases from J, with 23 bases between. Germline CDR1 reads LNHDA; CDR2 reads SQIVND (reference sequence).

This sample comprised peripheral blood mononuclear cells (PBMCs), obtained when the disease was refractory, from a patient treated with antithyroid drugs. This TCR was recovered from a female donor with Graves disease. The chain uses TRBV19 and TRBJ1-1; possibly TRBD1 for D (6 bases). CDR3 region: CASSTRGWRTEKTEAFF. The CDR3 DNA sequence: TGTGCCAGTAGTACAAGGGGGTGGAGGACGGAAAAAACTGAAGCTTTCTTT.